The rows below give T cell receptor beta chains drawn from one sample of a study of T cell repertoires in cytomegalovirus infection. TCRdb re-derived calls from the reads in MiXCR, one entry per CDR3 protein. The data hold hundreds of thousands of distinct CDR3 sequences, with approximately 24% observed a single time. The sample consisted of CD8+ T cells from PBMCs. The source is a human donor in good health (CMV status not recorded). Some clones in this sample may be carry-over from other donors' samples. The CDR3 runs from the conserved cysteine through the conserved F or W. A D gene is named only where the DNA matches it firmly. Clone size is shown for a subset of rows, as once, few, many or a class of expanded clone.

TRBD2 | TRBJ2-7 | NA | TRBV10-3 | CAISESASGGVNVQYF | TGTGCCATCAGTGAGTCGGCTAGCGGGGGTGTGAATGTGCAGTACTTC
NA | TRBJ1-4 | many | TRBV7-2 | CASKSADNEKLFF | TGTGCCAGCAAGAGCGCAGATAATGAAAAACTGTTTTTT
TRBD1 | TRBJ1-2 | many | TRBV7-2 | CASSFLQGTYTF | TGTGCCAGCAGCTTTTTACAGGGGACCTACACCTTC
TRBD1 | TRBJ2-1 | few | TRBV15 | CATSGGQGLNEQFF | TGTGCCACCAGCGGCGGACAGGGACTCAATGAGCAGTTCTTC
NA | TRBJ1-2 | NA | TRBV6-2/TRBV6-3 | CASRWDVYGYTF | TGTGCCAGCAGATGGGATGTCTATGGCTACACCTTC
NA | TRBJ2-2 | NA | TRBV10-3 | CAITPVGIANTGELFF | TGTGCCATCACGCCGGTTGGGATTGCGAACACCGGGGAGCTGTTTTTT
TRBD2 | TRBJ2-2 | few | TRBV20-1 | CSATAGGGAGELFF | TGCAGTGCGACTGCGGGGGGGGGAGCCGGGGAGCTGTTTTTT
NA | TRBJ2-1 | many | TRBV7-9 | CATKEYNEQFF | TGTGCCACAAAGGAATACAATGAGCAGTTCTTC
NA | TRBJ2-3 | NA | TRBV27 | CASSWGQGGDTQYF | TGTGCCAGCAGTTGGGGCCAGGGAGGAGATACGCAGTATTTT
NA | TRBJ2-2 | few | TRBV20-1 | CSATTLTGTRNTGELFF | TGCAGTGCCACTACCCTTACCGGGACTCGGAACACCGGGGAGCTGTTTTTT
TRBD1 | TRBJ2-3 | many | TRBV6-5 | CASSYLGQGPANEADTQYF | TGTGCCAGCAGTTACTTGGGACAGGGCCCTGCAAACGAGGCAGATACGCAGTATTTT
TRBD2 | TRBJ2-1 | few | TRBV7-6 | CASSSFETSPNDNEQFF | TGTGCCAGCAGCAGCTTTGAGACTAGCCCCAATGACAATGAGCAGTTCTTC
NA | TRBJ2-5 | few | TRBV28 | CASNYPGSVRETQYF | TGTGCCAGCAACTATCCAGGGAGTGTGCGGGAGACCCAGTACTTC
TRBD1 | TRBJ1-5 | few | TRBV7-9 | CASSSLDRNQPQHF | TGTGCCAGCAGCTCTTTGGACAGGAATCAGCCCCAGCATTTT
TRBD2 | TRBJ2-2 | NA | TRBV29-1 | CSVLAGGPTGELFF | TGCAGCGTCTTAGCGGGGGGGCCTACCGGGGAGCTGTTTTTT
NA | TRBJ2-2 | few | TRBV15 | CATSPQASNTGELFF | TGTGCCACCAGCCCCCAGGCTAGCAACACCGGGGAGCTGTTTTTT
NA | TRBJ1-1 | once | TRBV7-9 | CASSSYDGNTEAFF | TGTGCCAGCAGCTCTTACGACGGGAACACTGAAGCTTTCTTT
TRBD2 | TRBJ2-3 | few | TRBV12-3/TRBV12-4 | CASSSGGLDTQYF | TGTGCCAGCAGTTCGGGAGGACTCGATACGCAGTATTTT
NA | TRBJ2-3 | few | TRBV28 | CASSLIVSEATDTQYF | TGTGCCAGCAGTTTAATAGTGAGTGAGGCCACAGATACGCAGTATTTT
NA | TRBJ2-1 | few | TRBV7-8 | CASSFSPPEQFF | TGTGCCAGCAGCTTTTCACCCCCTGAGCAGTTCTTC
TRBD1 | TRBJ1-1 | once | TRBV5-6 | CASSIRDSVEAFF | TGTGCCAGCAGCATCCGGGACAGCGTAGAAGCTTTCTTT
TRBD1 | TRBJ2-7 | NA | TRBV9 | CASSARDRGPHEQYF | TGTGCCAGCAGCGCCCGGGACAGGGGGCCCCACGAGCAGTACTTC
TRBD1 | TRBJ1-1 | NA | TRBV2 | CASNGEQGGFAEAFF | TGTGCCAGCAATGGGGAACAGGGGGGATTTGCTGAAGCTTTCTTT
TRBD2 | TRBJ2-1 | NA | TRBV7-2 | CASSFRDYSYNERFF | TGTGCCAGCAGCTTCCGGGACTATAGTTACAATGAGCGGTTCTTC
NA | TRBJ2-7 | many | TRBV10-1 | CASSESIVVGSLRERLPNYEQYF | TGCGCCAGCAGTGAGTCGATTGTAGTAGGATCCTTGAGGGAACGACTCCCCAACTACGAGCAGTACTTC
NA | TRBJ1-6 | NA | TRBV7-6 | CASSLLATHNSPLHF | TGTGCCAGCAGCTTATTAGCTACACATAATTCACCCCTCCACTTT
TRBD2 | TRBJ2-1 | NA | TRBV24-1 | CATSKLAGGYNEQFF | TGTGCCACCAGTAAACTAGCGGGGGGGTACAATGAGCAGTTCTTC
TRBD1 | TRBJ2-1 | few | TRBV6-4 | CASSDSAGQGYNEQFF | TGTGCCAGCAGTGACTCGGCGGGACAGGGATATAATGAGCAGTTCTTC
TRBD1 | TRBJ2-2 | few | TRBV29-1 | CSVEDPTGGQTGELFF | TGCAGCGTTGAAGATCCGACAGGGGGACAGACCGGGGAGCTGTTTTTT
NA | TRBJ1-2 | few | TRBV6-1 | CASIGGGEYGYTF | TGTGCCAGCATCGGGGGGGGAGAGTATGGCTACACCTTC
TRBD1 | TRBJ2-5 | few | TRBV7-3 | CASSSLGQGGETQYF | TGTGCCAGCAGCTCATTAGGACAGGGGGGAGAGACCCAGTACTTC
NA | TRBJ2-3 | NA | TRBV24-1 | CATSDLSGDDTQYF | TGTGCCACCAGTGATTTGTCCGGGGATGATACGCAGTATTTT
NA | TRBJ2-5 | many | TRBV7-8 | CASSNGKGLKATQYF | TGTGCCAGCAGCAACGGGAAGGGGCTGAAGGCGACCCAGTACTTC
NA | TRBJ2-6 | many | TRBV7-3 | CASSPVGSGANVLTF | TGTGCCAGCAGCCCAGTAGGCTCTGGGGCCAACGTCCTGACTTTC
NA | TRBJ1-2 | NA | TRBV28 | CASSGTGCANYGYTF | TGTGCCAGCAGTGGTACAGGGTGCGCGAACTATGGCTACACCTTC
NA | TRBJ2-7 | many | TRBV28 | CASSPTLGYEQYF | TGTGCCAGCAGCCCTACCTTGGGCTACGAGCAGTACTTC
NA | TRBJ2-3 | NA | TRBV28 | CASSFWAESTDTQYF | TGTGCCAGCAGTTTTTGGGCGGAGAGCACAGATACGCAGTATTTT
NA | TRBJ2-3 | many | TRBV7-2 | CASSLVHPDTQYF | TGTGCCAGCAGCTTAGTTCACCCAGATACGCAGTATTTT
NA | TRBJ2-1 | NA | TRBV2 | CASLWDTEQFF | TGTGCCAGCTTGTGGGACACCGAGCAGTTCTTC
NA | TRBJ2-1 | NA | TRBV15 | CATREGRLSSYNEQFF | TGTGCCACCAGAGAAGGCAGGCTAAGCTCCTACAATGAGCAGTTCTTC
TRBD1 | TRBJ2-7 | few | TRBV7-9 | CASSGADRTQYF | TGTGCCAGCAGCGGGGCGGACAGGACTCAGTACTTC
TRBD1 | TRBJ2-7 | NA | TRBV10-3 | CAMGNRDRETDEQYF | TGTGCCATGGGGAACCGGGACAGGGAAACGGACGAGCAGTACTTC